This T cell receptor (beta chain) was sequenced for a study of T cell responses to AZD1222 COVID-19 vaccine. General study findings and limits: At baseline, seropositivity was found in only a handful of AZD1222 recipients.

For this clone: Its antigen remains unidentified.

This CDR3 spans 15 amino acids. The germline gives CDR1 LNHDA, CDR2 SQIVND (reference sequence). V lost 3 bases, J lost 2 bases, and 8 bases lay in between. Assay: immunoSEQ multiplex PCR; the TCRdb copy retains only in-frame clones and omits some. The table shows about 140,000 clones, with around nine tenths occurring only once. The receptor comes from an adult in good health. This sample comprised peripheral blood, obtained on day 0 of AZD1222 vaccination. The chain links TRBV19 to TRBJ1-6, with a possible D match to TRBD1 (5 bases). The CDR3 sequence: CASSIGGTYNSPLHF. The CDR3 DNA reads as TGTGCCAGTAGTATTGGGGGGACCTATAATTCACCCCTCCACTTT. Drawing the rest from reference TRBV19 and TRBJ1-6, the complete variable domain is DGGITQSPKYLFRKEGQNVTLSCEQNLNHDAMYWYRQDPGQGLRLIYYSQIVNDFQKGDIAEGYSVSREKKESFPLTVTSAQKNPTAFYLCASSIGGTYNSPLHFGNGTRLTVT.